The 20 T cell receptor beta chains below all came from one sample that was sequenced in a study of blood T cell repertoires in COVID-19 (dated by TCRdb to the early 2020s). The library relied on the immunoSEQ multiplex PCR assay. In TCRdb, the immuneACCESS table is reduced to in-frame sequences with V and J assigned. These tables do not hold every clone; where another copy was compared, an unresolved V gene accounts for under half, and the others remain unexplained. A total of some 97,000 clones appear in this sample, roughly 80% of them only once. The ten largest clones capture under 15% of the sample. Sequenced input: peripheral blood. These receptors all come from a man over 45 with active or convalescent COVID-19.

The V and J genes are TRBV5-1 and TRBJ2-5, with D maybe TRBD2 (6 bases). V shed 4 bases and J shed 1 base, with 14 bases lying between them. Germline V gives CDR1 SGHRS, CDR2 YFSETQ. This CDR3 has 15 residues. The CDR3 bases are TGCGCCAGCAGCCAGGGTGTGGGGGGCCAAGAGACCCAGTACTTC. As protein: CASSQGVGGQETQYF. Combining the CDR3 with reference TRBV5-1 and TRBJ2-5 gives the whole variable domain KAGVTQTPRYLIKTRGQQVTLSCSPISGHRSVSWYQQTPGQGLQFLFEYFSETQRNKGNFPGRFSGRQFSNSRSEMNVSTLELGDSALYLCASSQGVGGQETQYFGPGTRLLVL.

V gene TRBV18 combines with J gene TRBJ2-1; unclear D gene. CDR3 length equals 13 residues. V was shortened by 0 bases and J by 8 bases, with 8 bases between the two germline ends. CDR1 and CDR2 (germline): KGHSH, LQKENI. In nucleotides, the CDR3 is TGTGCCAGCTCACCACCGGTACTGGATGAGCAGTTCTTC. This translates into CASSPPVLDEQFF. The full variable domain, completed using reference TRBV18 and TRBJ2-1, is NAGVMQNPRHLVRRRGQEARLRCSPMKGHSHVYWYRQLPEEGLKFMVYLQKENIIDESGMPKERFSAEFPKEGPSILRIQQVVRGDSAAYFCASSPPVLDEQFFGPGTRLTVL.

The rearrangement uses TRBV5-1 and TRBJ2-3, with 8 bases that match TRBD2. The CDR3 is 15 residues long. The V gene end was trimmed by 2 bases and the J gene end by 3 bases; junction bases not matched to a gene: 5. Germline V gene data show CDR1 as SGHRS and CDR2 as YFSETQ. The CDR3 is CASSLAGDGTDTQYF. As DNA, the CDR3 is TGCGCCAGCAGCTTAGCGGGAGACGGAACAGATACGCAGTATTTT.

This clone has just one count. The CDR3 DNA sequence: TGTGCCAGCAGCGTACGTAGGGGTGACTCCTACAATGAGCAGTTCTTC. Translating gives CASSVRRGDSYNEQFF. The chain uses TRBV9 and TRBJ2-1; the D gene is possibly TRBD1 (5 bases). The CDR3 spans 16 residues. V was shortened by 1 base and J by 0 bases, with 11 bases between the two germline ends. CDR1 and CDR2 (germline): SGDLS, YYNGEE. Together with reference TRBV9 and TRBJ2-1, the CDR3 gives the full variable domain: DSGVTQTPKHLITATGQRVTLRCSPRSGDLSVYWYQQSLDQGLQFLIQYYNGEERAKGNILERFSAQQFPDLHSELNLSSLELGDSALYFCASSVRRGDSYNEQFFGPGTRLTVL.

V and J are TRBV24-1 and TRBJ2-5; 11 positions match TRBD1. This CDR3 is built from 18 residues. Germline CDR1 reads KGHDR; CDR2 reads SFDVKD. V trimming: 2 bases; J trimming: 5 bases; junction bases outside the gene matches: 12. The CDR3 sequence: CATSDWAGQGASRETQYF. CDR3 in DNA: TGTGCCACCAGTGATTGGGCCGGACAGGGGGCCAGTCGGGAGACCCAGTACTTC.

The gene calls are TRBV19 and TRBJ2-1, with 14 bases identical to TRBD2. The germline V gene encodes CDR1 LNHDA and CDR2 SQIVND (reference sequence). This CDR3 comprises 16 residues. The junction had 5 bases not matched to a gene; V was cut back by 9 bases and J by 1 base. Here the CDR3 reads CASRTSGRPSYNEQFF. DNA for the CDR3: TGTGCCAGCCGGACTAGCGGGAGGCCGTCCTACAATGAGCAGTTCTTC.

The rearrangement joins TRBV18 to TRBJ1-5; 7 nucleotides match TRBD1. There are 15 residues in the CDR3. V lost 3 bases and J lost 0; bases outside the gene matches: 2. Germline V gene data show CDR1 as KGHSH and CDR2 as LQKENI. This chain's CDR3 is CASSPGQASNQPQHF. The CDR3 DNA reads TGTGCCAGCTCACCCGGACAGGCTAGCAATCAGCCCCAGCATTTT.

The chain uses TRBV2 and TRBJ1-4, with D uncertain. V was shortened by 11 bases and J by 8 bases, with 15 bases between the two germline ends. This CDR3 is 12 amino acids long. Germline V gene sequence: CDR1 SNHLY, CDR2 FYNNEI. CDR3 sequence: CALGRVEEKLFF. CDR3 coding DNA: TGTGCCCTAGGGCGGGTGGAGGAAAAACTGTTTTTT.

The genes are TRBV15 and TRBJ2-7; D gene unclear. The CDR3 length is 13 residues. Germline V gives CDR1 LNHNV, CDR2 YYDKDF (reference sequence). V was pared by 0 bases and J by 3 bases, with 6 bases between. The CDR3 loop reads CATSRDYGYEQYF. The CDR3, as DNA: TGTGCCACCAGCAGAGATTACGGCTACGAGCAGTACTTC. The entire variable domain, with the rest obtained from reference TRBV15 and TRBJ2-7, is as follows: DAMVIQNPRYQVTQFGKPVTLSCSQTLNHNVMYWYQQKSSQAPKLLFHYYDKDFNNEADTPDNFQSRRPNTSFCFLDIRSPGLGDTAMYLCATSRDYGYEQYFGPGTRLTVT.

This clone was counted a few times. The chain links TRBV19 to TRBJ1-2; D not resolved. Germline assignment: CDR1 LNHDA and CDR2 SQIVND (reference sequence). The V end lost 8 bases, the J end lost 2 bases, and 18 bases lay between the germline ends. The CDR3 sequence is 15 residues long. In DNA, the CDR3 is TGTGCCAGTGATACAAATCCAGGCAGAAACTATGGCTACACCTTC. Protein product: CASDTNPGRNYGYTF.

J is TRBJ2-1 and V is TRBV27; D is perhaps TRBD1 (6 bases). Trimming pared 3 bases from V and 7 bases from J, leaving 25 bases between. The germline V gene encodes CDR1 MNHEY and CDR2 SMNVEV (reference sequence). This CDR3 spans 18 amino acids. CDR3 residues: CASSFWQGKTTEYNEQFF. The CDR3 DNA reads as TGTGCCAGCAGTTTTTGGCAGGGGAAGACGACCGAGTATAATGAGCAGTTCTTC.

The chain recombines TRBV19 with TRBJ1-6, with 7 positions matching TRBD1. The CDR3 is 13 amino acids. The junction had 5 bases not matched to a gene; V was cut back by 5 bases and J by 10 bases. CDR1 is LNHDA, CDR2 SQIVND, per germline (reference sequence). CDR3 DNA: TGTGCCAGTAGTGAACAGGGGATATCACCCCTCCACTTT. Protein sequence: CASSEQGISPLHF. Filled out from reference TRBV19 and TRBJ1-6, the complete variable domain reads DGGITQSPKYLFRKEGQNVTLSCEQNLNHDAMYWYRQDPGQGLRLIYYSQIVNDFQKGDIAEGYSVSREKKESFPLTVTSAQKNPTAFYLCASSEQGISPLHFGNGTRLTVT.

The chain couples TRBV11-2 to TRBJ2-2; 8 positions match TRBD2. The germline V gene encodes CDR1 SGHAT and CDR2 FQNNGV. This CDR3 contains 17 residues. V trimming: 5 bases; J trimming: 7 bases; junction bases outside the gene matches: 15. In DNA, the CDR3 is TGTGCCAGCAGCCCAACTGGGCTAGCGGGTCTGGTCGGGGAGCTGTTTTTT. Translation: CASSPTGLAGLVGELFF.

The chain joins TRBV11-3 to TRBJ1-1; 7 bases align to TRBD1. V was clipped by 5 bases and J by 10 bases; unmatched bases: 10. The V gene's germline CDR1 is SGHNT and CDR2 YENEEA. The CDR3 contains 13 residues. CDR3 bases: TGTGCCAGCAGCCTGCCGGACAGGCGGGGAGCTTTCTTT. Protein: CASSLPDRRGAFF. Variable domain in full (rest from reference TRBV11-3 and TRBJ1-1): EAGVVQSPRYKIIEKKQPVAFWCNPISGHNTLYWYLQNLGQGPELLIRYENEEAVDDSQLPKDRFSAERLKGVDSTLKIQPAELGDSAVYLCASSLPDRRGAFFGQGTRLTVV.

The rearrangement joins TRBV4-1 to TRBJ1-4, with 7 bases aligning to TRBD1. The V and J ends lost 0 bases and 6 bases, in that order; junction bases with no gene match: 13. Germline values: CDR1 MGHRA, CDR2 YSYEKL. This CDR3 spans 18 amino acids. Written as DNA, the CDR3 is TGCGCCAGCAGCCAAGATTCAGGGGGTGTGGGGTTCGATGAAAAACTGTTTTTT. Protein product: CASSQDSGGVGFDEKLFF.

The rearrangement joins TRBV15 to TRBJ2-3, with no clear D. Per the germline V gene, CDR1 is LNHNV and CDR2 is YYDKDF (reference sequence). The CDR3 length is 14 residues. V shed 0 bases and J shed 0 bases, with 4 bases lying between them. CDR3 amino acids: CATSRDASTDTQYF. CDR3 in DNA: TGTGCCACCAGCAGAGATGCGAGCACAGATACGCAGTATTTT.

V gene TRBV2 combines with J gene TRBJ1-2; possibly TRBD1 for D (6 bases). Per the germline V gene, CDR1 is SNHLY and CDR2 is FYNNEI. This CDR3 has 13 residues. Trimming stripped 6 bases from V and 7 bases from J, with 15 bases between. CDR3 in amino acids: CASRPPVRGGYTF. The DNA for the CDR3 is TGTGCCAGCAGACCCCCCGTCAGGGGTGGCTACACCTTC.

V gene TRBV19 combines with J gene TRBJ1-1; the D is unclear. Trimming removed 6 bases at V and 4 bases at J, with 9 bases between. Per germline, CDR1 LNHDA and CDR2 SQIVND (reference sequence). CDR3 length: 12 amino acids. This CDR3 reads CASRRVGTEAFF. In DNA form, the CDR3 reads TGTGCCAGTAGGCGGGTAGGCACTGAAGCTTTCTTT.

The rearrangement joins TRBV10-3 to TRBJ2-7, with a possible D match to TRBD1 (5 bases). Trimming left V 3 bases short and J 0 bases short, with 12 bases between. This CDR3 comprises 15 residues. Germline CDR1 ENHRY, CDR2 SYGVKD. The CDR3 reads CAISDQGLSSYEQYF. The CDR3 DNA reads TGTGCCATCAGTGATCAGGGTCTGAGCTCCTACGAGCAGTACTTC.

The CDR3 reads CALKQGFTEAFF. In DNA form, the CDR3 reads TGTGCCTTAAAACAGGGGTTCACTGAAGCTTTCTTT. V is TRBV30 and J is TRBJ1-1, with 7 bases identical to TRBD1. Germline V gene data show CDR1 as GTSNPN and CDR2 as SVGIG (reference sequence). CDR3 length: 12 amino acids. V dropped 7 bases and J dropped 4; count of bases not matched to a gene: 6.